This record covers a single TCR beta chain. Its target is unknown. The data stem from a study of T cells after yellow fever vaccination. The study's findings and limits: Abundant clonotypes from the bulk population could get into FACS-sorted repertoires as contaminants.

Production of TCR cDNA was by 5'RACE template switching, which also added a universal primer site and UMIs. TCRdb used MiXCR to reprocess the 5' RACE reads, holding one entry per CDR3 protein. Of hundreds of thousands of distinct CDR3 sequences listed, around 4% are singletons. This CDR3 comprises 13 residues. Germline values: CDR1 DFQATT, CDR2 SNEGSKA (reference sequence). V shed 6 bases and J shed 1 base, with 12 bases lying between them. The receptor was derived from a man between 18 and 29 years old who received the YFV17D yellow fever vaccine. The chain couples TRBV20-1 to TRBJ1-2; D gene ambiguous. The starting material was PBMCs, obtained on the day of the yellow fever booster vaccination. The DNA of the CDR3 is TGCAGTGCCATGGGCGGAGTTAACTATGGCTACACCTTC. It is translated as CSAMGGVNYGYTF.